The source of this TCR beta chain is a study of vaccination effects on CD4 cells after COVID-19. Findings of the study overall: There were few convalescent patients in the study and no early post-infection timepoints.

As for this clone: As yet, its antigen is unknown.

Repertoires were generated with immunoSEQ multiplex PCR, while TCRdb's copy carries only in-frame clones and drops some. Of more than 35,000 clones in the sample, roughly four fifths are singletons; the top ten hold over 25%. With the ViraFEST assay, the study expanded antigen-specific CD4+ T cells using viral peptide pools, then sequenced them. The culture ran for 10 days, and then CD4+ T cells were isolated. This individual contracted SARS-CoV-2 between March and December 2020, as verified by PCR. Each culture had half its medium swapped for IL-2 medium on days 3 and 7. Sequences were derived from CD4+ T cells from PBMCs cultured with a peptide pool, sampled before COVID-19 vaccination. This clonotype was obtained from a human donor who had a prior SARS-CoV-2 infection.

The CDR3, as DNA: TGTGCCATCAGTAGGTCAGGCGGGGGGGCCACAGATACGCAGTATTTT. Its protein is CAISRSGGGATDTQYF. The chain employs TRBV10-3 and TRBJ2-3; TRBD2 agrees at 9 bases. The germline V gene encodes CDR1 ENHRY and CDR2 SYGVKD. This CDR3 has 16 residues. V dropped 5 bases and J dropped 2; count of bases not matched to a gene: 8.